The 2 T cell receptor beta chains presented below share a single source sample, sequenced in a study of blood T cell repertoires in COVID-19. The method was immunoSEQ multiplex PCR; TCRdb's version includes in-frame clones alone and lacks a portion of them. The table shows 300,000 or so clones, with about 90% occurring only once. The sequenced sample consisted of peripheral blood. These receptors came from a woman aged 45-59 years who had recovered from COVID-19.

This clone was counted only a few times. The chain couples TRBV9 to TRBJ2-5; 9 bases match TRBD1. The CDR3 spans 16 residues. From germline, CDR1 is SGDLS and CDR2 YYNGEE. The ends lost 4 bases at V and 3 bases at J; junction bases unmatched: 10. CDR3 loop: CASSPMGDRAKETQYF. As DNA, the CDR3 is TGTGCCAGCAGCCCCATGGGGGACAGGGCTAAAGAGACCCAGTACTTC.

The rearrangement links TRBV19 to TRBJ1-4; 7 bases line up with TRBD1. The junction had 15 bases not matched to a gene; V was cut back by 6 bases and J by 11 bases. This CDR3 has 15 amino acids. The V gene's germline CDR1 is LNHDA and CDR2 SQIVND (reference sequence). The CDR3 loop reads CASRQTGTREGKLFF. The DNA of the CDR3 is TGTGCCAGTAGGCAGACAGGGACCCGTGAGGGGAAACTGTTTTTT.